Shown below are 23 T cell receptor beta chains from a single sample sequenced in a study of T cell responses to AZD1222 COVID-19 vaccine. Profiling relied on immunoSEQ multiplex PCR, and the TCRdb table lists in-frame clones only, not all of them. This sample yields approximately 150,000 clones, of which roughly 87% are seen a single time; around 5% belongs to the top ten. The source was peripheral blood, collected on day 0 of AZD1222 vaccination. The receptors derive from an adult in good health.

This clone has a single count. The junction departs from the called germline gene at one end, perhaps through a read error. The CDR3, as DNA: TGTGCCAGCAGCAGGGAGGTCTCCGACAATGAGCAGTTCTTC. It codes for CASSREVSDNEQFF. The V call is TRBV5-4, the J call TRBJ2-1; D might be TRBD2 (6 bases). CDR1 is SGHNT, CDR2 YYREEE, per germline (reference sequence). This CDR3 contains 14 residues.

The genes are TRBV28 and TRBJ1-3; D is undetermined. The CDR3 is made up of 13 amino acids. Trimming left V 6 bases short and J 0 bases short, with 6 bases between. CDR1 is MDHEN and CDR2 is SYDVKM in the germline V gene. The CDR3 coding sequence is TGTGCCAGCAGGAAGAGCTCTGGAAACACCATATATTTT. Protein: CASRKSSGNTIYF.

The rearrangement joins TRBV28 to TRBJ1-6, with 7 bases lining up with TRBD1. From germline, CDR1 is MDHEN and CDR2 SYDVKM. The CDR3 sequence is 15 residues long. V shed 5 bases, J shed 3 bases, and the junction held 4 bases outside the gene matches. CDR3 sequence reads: CASSPRDSYNSPLHF. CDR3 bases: TGTGCCAGCAGTCCGAGGGACAGCTATAATTCACCCCTCCACTTT.

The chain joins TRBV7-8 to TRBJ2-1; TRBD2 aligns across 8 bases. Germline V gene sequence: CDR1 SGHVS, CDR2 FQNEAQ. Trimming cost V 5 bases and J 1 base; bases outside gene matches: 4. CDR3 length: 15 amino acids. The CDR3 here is CASSQRESSYNEQFF. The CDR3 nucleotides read TGTGCCAGCAGCCAGCGGGAGTCATCCTACAATGAGCAGTTCTTC.

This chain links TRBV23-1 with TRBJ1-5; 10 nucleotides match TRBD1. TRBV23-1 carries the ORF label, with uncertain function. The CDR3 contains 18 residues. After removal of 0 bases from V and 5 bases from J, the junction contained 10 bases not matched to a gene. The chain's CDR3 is CASSQSGDRGASDQPQHF. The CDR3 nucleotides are TGCGCCAGCAGTCAATCGGGGGACAGGGGTGCGTCGGATCAGCCCCAGCATTTT.

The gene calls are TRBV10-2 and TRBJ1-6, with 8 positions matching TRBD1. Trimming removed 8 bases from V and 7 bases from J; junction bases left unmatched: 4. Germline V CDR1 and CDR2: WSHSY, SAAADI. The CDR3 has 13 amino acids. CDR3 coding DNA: TGCGCCAGCCGGGACAGGTTAAATTCACCCCTCCACTTT. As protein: CASRDRLNSPLHF.

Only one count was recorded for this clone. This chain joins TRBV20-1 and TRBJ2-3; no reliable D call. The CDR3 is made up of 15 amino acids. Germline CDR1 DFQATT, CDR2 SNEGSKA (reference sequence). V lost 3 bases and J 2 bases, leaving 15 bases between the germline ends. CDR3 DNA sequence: TGCAGTGCTAGTTTTAACACACCTCTCACAGATACGCAGTATTTT. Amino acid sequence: CSASFNTPLTDTQYF.

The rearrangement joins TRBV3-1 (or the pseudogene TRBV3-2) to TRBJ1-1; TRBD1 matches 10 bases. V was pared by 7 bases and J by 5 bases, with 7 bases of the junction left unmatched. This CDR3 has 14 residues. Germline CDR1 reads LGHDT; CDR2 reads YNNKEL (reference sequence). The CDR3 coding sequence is TGTGCCAGCAAGGGGAGGGACAGGGGTACTGAAGCTTTCTTT. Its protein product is CASKGRDRGTEAFF.

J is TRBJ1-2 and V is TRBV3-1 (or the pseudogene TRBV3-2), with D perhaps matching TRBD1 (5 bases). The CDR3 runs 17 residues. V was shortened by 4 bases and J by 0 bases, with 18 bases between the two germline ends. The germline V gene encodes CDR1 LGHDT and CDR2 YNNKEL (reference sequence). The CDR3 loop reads CASSRYKRTGANYGYTF. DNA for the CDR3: TGTGCCAGCAGCCGCTATAAGAGAACAGGAGCTAACTATGGCTACACCTTC.

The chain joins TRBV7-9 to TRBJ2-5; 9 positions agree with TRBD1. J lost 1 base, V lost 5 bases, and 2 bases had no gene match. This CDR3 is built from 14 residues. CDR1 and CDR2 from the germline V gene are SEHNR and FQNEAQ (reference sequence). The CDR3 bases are TGTGCCAGCAGCCGGGGACAGGGCCAAGAGACCCAGTACTTC. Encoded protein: CASSRGQGQETQYF.

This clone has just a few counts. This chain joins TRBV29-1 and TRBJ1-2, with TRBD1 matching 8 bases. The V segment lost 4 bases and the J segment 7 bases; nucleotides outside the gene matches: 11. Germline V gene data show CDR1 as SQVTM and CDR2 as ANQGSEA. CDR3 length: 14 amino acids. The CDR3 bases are TGCAGCGTTGGGGAACAGGGGGTCTCCCGTGGCTACACCTTC. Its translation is CSVGEQGVSRGYTF.

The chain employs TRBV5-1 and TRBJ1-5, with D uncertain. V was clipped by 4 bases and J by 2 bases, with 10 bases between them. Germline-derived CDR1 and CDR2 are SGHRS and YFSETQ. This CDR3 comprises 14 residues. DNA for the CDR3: TGCGCCAGCAGCGAAGGGTCAGGCAATCAGCCCCAGCATTTT. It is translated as CASSEGSGNQPQHF.

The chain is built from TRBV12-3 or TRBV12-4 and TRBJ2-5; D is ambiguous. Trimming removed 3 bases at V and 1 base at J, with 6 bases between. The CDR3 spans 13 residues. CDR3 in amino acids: CASSFSIQETQYF. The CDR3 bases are TGTGCCAGCAGTTTTAGCATCCAAGAGACCCAGTACTTC.

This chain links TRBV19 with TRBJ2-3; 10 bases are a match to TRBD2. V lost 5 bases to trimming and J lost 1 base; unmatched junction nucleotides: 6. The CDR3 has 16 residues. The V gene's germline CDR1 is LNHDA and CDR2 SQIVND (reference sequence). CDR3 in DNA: TGTGCCAGTAGTCGGTCTAGCGGGAGCGGCACAGATACGCAGTATTTT. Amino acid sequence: CASSRSSGSGTDTQYF.

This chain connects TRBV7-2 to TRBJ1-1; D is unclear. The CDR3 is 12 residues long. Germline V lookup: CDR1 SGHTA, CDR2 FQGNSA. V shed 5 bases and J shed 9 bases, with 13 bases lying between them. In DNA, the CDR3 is TGTGCCAGCAGCCCCGGACGGACTCAAGCTTTCTTT. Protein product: CASSPGRTQAFF.

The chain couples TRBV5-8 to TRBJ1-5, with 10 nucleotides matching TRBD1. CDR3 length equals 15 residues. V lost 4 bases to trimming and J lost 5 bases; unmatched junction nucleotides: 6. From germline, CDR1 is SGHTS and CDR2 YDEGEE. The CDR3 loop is CASSRTGGSYQPQHF. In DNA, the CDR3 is TGTGCCAGCAGCCGGACAGGGGGTTCATATCAGCCCCAGCATTTT.

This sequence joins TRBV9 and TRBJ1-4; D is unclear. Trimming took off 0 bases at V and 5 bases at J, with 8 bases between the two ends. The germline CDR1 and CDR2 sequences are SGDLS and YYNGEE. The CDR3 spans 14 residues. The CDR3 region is CASSVDSVNEKLFF. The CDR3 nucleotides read TGTGCCAGCAGCGTAGATTCGGTGAATGAAAAACTGTTTTTT.

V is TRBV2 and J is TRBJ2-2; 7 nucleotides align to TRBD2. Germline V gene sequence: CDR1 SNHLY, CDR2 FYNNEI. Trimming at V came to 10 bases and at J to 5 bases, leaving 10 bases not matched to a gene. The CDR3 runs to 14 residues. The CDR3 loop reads CATRRLAETGELFF. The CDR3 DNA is TGTGCCACCCGCAGGCTAGCGGAGACCGGGGAGCTGTTTTTT.

The CDR3 spells CASSAEGVTGNTIYF. For the CDR3, the DNA is TGTGCCAGCAGCGCAGAAGGGGTAACTGGAAACACCATATATTTT. This chain uses TRBV4-2 with TRBJ1-3; possibly TRBD1 for D (5 bases). Trimming shortened V by 5 bases and J by 2 bases, and 13 bases separated the two germline ends. The CDR3 is 15 residues long. Germline V lookup: CDR1 LGHNA, CDR2 YNFKEQ.

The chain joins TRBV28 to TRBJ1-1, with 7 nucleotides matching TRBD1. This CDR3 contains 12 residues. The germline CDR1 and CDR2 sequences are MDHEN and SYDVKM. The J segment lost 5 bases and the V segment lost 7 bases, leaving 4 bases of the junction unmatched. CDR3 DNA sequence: TGTGCCAGCAAATCAGGGGGGACTGAAGCTTTCTTT. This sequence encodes CASKSGGTEAFF.

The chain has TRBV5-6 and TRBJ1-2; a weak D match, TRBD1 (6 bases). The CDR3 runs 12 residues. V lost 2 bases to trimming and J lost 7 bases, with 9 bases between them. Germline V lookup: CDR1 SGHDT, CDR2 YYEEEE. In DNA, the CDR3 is TGTGCCAGCAGCTTAAACAGGGTTGGCTACACCTTC. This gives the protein CASSLNRVGYTF. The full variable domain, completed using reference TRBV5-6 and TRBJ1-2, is DAGVTQSPTHLIKTRGQQVTLRCSPKSGHDTVSWYQQALGQGPQFIFQYYEEEERQRGNFPDRFSGHQFPNYSSELNVNALLLGDSALYLCASSLNRVGYTFGSGTRLTVV.

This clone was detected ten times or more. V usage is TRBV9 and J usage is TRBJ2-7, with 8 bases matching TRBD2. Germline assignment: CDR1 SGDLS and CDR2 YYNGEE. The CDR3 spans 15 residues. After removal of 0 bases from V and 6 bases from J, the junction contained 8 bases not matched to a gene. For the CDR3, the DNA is TGTGCCAGCAGCGTAGCGGGAGGGCCCTCGGGCGAGCAGTACTTC. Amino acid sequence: CASSVAGGPSGEQYF. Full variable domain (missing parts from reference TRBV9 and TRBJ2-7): DSGVTQTPKHLITATGQRVTLRCSPRSGDLSVYWYQQSLDQGLQFLIQYYNGEERAKGNILERFSAQQFPDLHSELNLSSLELGDSALYFCASSVAGGPSGEQYFGPGTRLTVT.

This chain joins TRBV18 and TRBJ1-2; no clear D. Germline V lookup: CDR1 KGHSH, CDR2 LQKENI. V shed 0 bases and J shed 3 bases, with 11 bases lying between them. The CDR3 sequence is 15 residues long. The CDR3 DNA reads TGTGCCAGCTCACCACCGGAGAACAGCTACTATGGCTACACCTTC. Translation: CASSPPENSYYGYTF.